The T cell receptor beta chain under discussion was sequenced for a study of T-cell memory formation after mild COVID-19. TCRdb processed the 5' RACE reads anew with MiXCR; each CDR3 protein has one entry. In the table there are over 400,000 distinct CDR3 sequences, 20% to 30% of which are singletons. This CDR3 is built from 14 residues. Deletions cut 4 bases from V and 5 bases from J, with 12 bases between. The germline V gene has CDR1 SGHVS and CDR2 FNYEAQ. Regarding the study as a whole: A second wave of clones peaked on day 37, and their SARS-CoV-2 specificity went unconfirmed. The main location of contracting CD4+ clones was CM and EM, and that of contracting CD8+ clones was EMRA.

In the case of this clonotype: Its matching antigen is unknown.

The chain recombines TRBV7-6 with TRBJ1-5; TRBD1 is a possible D gene (5 bases). The sequencing input was PBMCs or a T cell subset sorted from them (not recorded which). This sequence originates from an adult woman who had mild COVID-19 (a few samples of this study predate the infection). Cell type and time point are not known. The CDR3 sequence: CASSSGGGHQPQHF. CDR3 DNA: TGTGCCAGCAGCTCCGGGGGAGGGCATCAGCCCCAGCATTTT.